The T cell receptor beta chain described here comes from a study of blood T cell repertoires in COVID-19. Study context: T cells, B-cell-depleted T cells, or PBMCs supplied cDNA or gDNA.

This table comes from immunoSEQ multiplex PCR, and its TCRdb copy is limited to in-frame clones, with some not included. The repertoire holds tens of thousands of clones, with approximately 80% as singletons. V lost 4 bases to trimming and J lost 7 bases; unmatched junction nucleotides: 7. Germline V CDR1 and CDR2: MNHEY, SVGEGT. This CDR3 region has 14 residues. The gene calls are TRBV6-2 or TRBV6-3 and TRBJ2-1, with 7 bases aligning to TRBD2. The receptor comes from a man aged 60 to 69 with acute or convalescent COVID-19. The sample comprised peripheral blood. This chain's CDR3 is CASSSPELANEQFF. CDR3 nucleotides: TGTGCCAGCAGTTCGCCCGAACTAGCGAATGAGCAGTTCTTC.